These 7 T cell receptor beta chains were sequenced from one sample in a study of response to subunit inactivated influenza vaccine. TCRdb recomputed calls from the RT-PCR reads with MiXCR, one row per CDR3 protein. The sample includes a few hundred thousand distinct CDR3 sequences, around 15% seen only once; the top ten take more than 9.5%. The starting material was PBMCs from blood, obtained about 12 days after vaccination. The receptors here all came from a man aged 45-65 years who received an inactivated influenza vaccine.

In this sample, this clonotype turned up a few times. The CDR3 region is CASSHDRSSYEQYF. Here the CDR3 DNA reads TGTGCCAGCAGCCACGACAGGAGCTCCTACGAGCAGTACTTC. The chain couples TRBV9 to TRBJ2-7; D might be TRBD1 (6 bases). This CDR3 is built from 14 residues. The V end was cut by 4 bases, the J end by 0 bases, with 11 bases between. Germline V gene lookup returns CDR1 SGDLS and CDR2 YYNGEE.

The V and J genes are TRBV5-1 and TRBJ2-3; D possibly corresponds to TRBD2 (5 bases). V lost 4 bases, J lost 0 bases, and 12 bases lay in between. Germline CDR1 is SGHRS and CDR2 is YFSETQ. CDR3 length: 15 residues. Written as DNA, the CDR3 is TGCGCCAGCAGCCAAGGAGGCGTAAGCACAGATACGCAGTATTTT. It encodes CASSQGGVSTDTQYF.

This clonotype showed up many times. This chain links TRBV5-1 with TRBJ1-2, with D unresolved. The CDR3 is made up of 14 amino acids. Germline V CDR1 and CDR2: SGHRS, YFSETQ. Trimming took 0 bases from V and 3 from J, leaving 9 bases between them. The DNA for the CDR3 is TGCGCCAGCAGCTTGGATGGCGGATACTATGGCTACACCTTC. It translates to CASSLDGGYYGYTF.

This clonotype has just a few counts. The chain has TRBV29-1 and TRBJ2-5; the D is unclear. Germline loops: CDR1 SQVTM, CDR2 ANQGSEA. The CDR3 has 11 amino acids. V dropped 8 bases and J dropped 5 bases, with 12 bases sitting between them. The CDR3 spells CSYELGETQYF. CDR3 DNA: TGCAGCTACGAGTTGGGGGAGACCCAGTACTTC.

This clonotype was detected ten times or more. The CDR3 reads CASSLALAAGREQFF. The CDR3 bases are TGTGCCAGCAGCTTAGCGCTAGCGGCAGGACGGGAGCAGTTCTTC. This sequence joins TRBV7-2 and TRBJ2-1, with 7 bases fitting TRBD2. The trim removed 0 bases at V and 10 bases at J, leaving 9 bases unmatched. Looked up from germline, CDR1 is SGHTA and CDR2 is FQGNSA. The CDR3 totals 15 residues.

This clonotype was observed a few times. This chain joins TRBV7-9 and TRBJ2-7; no clear D gene. There are 12 residues in the CDR3. V was shortened by 5 bases and J by 2 bases, with 7 bases between the two germline ends. Germline CDR1 reads SEHNR; CDR2 reads FQNEAQ (reference sequence). The CDR3 protein is CASSQRPYEQYF. The CDR3 bases are TGTGCCAGCAGCCAGCGACCCTACGAGCAGTACTTC. Full variable domain (outside the CDR3, taken from reference TRBV7-9 and TRBJ2-7): DTGVSQNPRHKITKRGQNVTFRCDPISEHNRLYWYRQTLGQGPEFLTYFQNEAQLEKSRLLSDRFSAERPKGSFSTLEIQRTEQGDSAMYLCASSQRPYEQYFGPGTRLTVT.

The chain combines TRBV6-1 with TRBJ2-2; the D gene is possibly TRBD1 (5 bases). The CDR3 totals 14 residues. The germline V gene has CDR1 MNHNS and CDR2 SASEGT. Trimming removed 6 bases from V and 5 bases from J, with 13 bases in between. CDR3 residues: CASRQGIRTGELFF. CDR3 sequence (DNA): TGTGCCAGCAGGCAGGGAATACGGACCGGGGAGCTGTTTTTT.